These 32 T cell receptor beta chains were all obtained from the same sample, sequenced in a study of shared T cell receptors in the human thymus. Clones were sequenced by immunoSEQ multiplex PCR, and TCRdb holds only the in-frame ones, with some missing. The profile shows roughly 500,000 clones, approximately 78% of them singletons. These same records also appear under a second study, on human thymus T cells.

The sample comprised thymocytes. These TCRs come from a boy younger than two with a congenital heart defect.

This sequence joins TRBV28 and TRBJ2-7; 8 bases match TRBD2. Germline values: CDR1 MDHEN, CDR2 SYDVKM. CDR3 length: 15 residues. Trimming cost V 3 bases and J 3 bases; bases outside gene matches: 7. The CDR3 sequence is CASSLVKRELYEQYF. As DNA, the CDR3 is TGTGCCAGCAGTTTGGTCAAGCGGGAGCTCTACGAGCAGTACTTC.

For the CDR3, the DNA is TGTGCCAGCAGCTTAGGTCGAGGGACTAGCGGAGGCGAGCAGTACTTC. It specifies CASSLGRGTSGGEQYF. The V call is TRBV11-2, the J call TRBJ2-7; 11 bases match TRBD2. The germline gives CDR1 SGHAT, CDR2 FQNNGV. There are 16 residues in the CDR3. V was pared by 1 base and J by 6 bases, with 8 bases of the junction left unmatched. Full variable domain (missing parts from reference TRBV11-2 and TRBJ2-7): EAGVAQSPRYKIIEKRQSVAFWCNPISGHATLYWYQQILGQGPKLLIQFQNNGVVDDSQLPKDRFSAERLKGVDSTLKIQPAKLEDSAVYLCASSLGRGTSGGEQYFGPGTRLTVT.

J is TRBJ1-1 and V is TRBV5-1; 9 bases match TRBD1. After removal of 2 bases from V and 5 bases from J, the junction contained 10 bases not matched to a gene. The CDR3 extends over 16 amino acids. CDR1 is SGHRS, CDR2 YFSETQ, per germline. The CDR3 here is CASSFHAGTGRTEAFF. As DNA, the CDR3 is TGCGCCAGCAGCTTCCACGCCGGGACAGGGAGGACTGAAGCTTTCTTT. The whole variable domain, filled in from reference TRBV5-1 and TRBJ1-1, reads KAGVTQTPRYLIKTRGQQVTLSCSPISGHRSVSWYQQTPGQGLQFLFEYFSETQRNKGNFPGRFSGRQFSNSRSEMNVSTLELGDSALYLCASSFHAGTGRTEAFFGQGTRLTVV.

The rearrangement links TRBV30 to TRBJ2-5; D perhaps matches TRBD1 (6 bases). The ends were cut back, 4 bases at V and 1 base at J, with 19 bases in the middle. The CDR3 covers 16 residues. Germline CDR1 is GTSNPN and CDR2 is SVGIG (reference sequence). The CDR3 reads CAWTKGESRPQETQYF. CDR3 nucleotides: TGTGCCTGGACAAAGGGGGAGAGCCGCCCCCAAGAGACCCAGTACTTC.

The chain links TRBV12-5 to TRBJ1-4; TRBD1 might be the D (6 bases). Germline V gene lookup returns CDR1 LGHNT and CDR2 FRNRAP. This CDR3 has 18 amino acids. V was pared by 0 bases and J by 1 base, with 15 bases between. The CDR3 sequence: CASGLVPAGAETNEKLFF. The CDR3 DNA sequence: TGTGCTAGTGGTTTGGTACCGGCGGGGGCGGAAACTAATGAAAAACTGTTTTTT.

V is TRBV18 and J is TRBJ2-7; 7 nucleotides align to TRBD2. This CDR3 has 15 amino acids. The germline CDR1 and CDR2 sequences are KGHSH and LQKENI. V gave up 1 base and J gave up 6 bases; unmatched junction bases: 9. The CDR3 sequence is CASSPLWGGIGEQYF. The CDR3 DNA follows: TGTGCCAGCTCACCACTATGGGGGGGAATCGGCGAGCAGTACTTC. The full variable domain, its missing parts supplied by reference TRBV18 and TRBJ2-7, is NAGVMQNPRHLVRRRGQEARLRCSPMKGHSHVYWYRQLPEEGLKFMVYLQKENIIDESGMPKERFSAEFPKEGPSILRIQQVVRGDSAAYFCASSPLWGGIGEQYFGPGTRLTVT.

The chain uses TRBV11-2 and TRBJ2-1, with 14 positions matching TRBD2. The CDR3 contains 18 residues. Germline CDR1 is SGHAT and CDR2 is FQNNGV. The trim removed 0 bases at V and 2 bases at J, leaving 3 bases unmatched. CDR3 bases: TGTGCCAGCAGCTTAGAAGGACTAGCGGGAGGTACCTACAATGAGCAGTTCTTC. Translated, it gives CASSLEGLAGGTYNEQFF.

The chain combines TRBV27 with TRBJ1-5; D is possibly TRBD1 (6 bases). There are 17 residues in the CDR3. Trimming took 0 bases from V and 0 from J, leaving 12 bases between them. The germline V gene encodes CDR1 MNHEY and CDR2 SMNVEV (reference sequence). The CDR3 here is CASSLSGTPNSNQPQHF. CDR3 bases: TGTGCCAGCAGTTTATCAGGGACACCTAATAGCAATCAGCCCCAGCATTTT.

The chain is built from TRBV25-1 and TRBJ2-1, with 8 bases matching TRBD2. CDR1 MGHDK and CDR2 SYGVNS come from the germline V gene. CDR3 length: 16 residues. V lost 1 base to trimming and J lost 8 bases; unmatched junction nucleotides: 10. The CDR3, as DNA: TGTGCCAGCAGTGAATTCCGGGCTAGCGGGTGCGATGAGCAGTTCTTC. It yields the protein CASSEFRASGCDEQFF.

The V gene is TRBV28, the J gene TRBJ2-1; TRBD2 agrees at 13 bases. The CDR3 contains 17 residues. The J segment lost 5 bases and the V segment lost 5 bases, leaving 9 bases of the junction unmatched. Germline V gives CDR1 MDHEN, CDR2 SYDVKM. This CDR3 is CASSLSRTSGSNNEQFF. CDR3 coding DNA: TGTGCCAGCAGTCTCTCCCGGACTAGCGGGAGCAACAATGAGCAGTTCTTC.

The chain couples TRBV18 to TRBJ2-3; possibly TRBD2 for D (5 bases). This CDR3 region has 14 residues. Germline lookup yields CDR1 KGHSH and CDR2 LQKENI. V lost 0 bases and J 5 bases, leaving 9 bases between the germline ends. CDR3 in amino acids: CASSPPTGVDTQYF. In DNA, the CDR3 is TGTGCCAGCTCACCACCTACCGGGGTAGATACGCAGTATTTT.

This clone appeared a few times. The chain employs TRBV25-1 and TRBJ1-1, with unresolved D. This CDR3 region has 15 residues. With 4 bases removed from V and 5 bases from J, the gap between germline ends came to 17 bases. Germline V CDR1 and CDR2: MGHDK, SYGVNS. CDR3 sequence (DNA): TGTGCCAGCAGTGGGTCGTGCCAGCGAAATACTGAAGCTTTCTTT. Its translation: CASSGSCQRNTEAFF.

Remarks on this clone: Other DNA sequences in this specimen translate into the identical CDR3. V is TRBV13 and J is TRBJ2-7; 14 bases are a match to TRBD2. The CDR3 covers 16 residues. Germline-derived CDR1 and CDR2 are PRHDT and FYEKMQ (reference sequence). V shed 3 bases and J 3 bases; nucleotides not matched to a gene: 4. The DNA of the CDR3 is TGTGCCAGCAGCTTGGGACTAGCGGGAGTGGGCTACGAGCAGTACTTC. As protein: CASSLGLAGVGYEQYF.

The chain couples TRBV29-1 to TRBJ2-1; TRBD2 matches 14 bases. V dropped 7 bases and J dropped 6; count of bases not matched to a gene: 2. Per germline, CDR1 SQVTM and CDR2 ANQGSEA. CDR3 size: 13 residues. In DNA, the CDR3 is TGCAGCGCCGGACTAGCGGGAGGCAATGAGCAGTTCTTC. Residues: CSAGLAGGNEQFF.

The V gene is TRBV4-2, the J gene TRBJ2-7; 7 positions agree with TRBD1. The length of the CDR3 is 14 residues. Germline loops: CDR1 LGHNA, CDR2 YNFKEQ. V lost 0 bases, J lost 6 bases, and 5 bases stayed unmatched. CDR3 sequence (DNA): TGTGCCAGCAGCCAAGACGCGGACAGGACCGAGCAGTACTTC. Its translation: CASSQDADRTEQYF.

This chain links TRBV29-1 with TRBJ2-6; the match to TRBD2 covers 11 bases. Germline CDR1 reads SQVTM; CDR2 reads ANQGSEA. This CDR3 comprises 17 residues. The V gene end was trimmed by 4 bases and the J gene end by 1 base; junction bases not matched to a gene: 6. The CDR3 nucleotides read TGCAGCGTTGTACTAGCGGGAGATTCTTCTGGGGCCAACGTCCTGACTTTC. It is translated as CSVVLAGDSSGANVLTF.

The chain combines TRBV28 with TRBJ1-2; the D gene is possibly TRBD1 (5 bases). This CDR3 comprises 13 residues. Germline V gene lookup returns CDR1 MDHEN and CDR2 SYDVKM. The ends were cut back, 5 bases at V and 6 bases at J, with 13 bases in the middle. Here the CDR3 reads CASSKGRAHGYTF. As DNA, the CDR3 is TGTGCCAGCAGTAAAGGCAGGGCCCATGGCTACACCTTC.

The CDR3 reads CASSLAWREGYEQYF. In DNA, the CDR3 is TGTGCCAGCAGCTTAGCCTGGCGGGAGGGCTACGAGCAGTACTTC. The chain joins TRBV7-2 to TRBJ2-7; 9 nucleotides align to TRBD2. The CDR3 is made up of 15 amino acids. V was pared by 0 bases and J by 3 bases, with 3 bases of the junction left unmatched. The germline gives CDR1 SGHTA, CDR2 FQGNSA.

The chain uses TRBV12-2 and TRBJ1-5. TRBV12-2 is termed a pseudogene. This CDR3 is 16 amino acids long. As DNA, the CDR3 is TGTGCAAGTCGCTTAGTTTGCGGGGGAGGGTGTCAGCCCCAGCATTTT. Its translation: CASRLVCGGGCQPQHF.

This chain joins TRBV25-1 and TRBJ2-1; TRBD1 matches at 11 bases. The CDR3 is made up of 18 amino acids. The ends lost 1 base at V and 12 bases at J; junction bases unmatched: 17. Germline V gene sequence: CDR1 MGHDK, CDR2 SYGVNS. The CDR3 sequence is CASSELGDRDRGFRGQFF. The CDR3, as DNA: TGTGCCAGCAGTGAATTGGGGGACAGGGACAGGGGGTTTCGGGGGCAGTTCTTC.

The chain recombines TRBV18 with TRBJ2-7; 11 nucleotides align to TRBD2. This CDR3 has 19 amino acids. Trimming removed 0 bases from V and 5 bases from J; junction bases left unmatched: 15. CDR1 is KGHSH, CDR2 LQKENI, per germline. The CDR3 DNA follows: TGTGCCAGCTCACCACCTGCGCAGGTAGCGGGAGGGCCGGGACACGAGCAGTACTTC. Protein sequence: CASSPPAQVAGGPGHEQYF.

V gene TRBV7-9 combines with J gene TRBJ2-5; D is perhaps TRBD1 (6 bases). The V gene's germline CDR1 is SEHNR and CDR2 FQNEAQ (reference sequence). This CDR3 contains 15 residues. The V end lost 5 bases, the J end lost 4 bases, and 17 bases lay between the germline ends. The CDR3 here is CASSSRDTRAETQYF. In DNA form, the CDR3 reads TGTGCCAGCAGCAGCCGGGACACGCGTGCAGAGACCCAGTACTTC.

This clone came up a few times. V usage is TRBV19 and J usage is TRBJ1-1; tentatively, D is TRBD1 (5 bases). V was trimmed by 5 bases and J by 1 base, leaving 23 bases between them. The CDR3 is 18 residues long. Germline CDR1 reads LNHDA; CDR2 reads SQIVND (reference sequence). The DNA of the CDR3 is TGTGCCAGTAGTGGAGGTTTGGAGGGGATGATAGGGAACACTGAAGCTTTCTTT. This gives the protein CASSGGLEGMIGNTEAFF.

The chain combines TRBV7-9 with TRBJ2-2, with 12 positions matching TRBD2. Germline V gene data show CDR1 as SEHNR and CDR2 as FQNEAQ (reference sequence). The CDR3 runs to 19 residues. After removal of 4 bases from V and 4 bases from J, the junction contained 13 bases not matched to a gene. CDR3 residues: CASSWGLAGPPSGTGELFF. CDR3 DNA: TGTGCCAGCAGCTGGGGACTAGCGGGCCCACCCAGCGGCACCGGGGAGCTGTTTTTT.

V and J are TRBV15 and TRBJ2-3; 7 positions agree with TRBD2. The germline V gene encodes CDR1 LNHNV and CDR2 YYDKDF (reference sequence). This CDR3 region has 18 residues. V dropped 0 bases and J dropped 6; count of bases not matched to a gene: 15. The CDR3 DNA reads TGTGCCACCAGCAGAGATATGGGGCGGGCGGGAGTGGGTGATACGCAGTATTTT. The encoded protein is CATSRDMGRAGVGDTQYF.

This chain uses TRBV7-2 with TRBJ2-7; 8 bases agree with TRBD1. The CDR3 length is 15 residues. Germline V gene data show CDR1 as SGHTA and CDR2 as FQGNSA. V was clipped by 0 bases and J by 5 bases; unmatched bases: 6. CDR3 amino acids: CASSLAGTGRHEQYF. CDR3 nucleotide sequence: TGTGCCAGCAGCTTAGCCGGGACAGGACGCCACGAGCAGTACTTC.

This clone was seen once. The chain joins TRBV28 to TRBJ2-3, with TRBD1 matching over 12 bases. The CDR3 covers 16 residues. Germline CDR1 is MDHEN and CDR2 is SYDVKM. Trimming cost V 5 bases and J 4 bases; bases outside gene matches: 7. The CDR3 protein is CASSAPGTGGSDTQYF. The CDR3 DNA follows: TGTGCCAGCAGTGCCCCCGGGACAGGGGGCTCAGATACGCAGTATTTT.

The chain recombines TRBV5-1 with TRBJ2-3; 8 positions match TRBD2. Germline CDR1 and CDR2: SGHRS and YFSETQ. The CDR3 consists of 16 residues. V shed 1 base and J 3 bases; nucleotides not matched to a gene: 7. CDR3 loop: CASSLSLAGGTDTQYF. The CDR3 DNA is TGCGCCAGCAGCTTGAGTCTAGCGGGCGGAACAGATACGCAGTATTTT.

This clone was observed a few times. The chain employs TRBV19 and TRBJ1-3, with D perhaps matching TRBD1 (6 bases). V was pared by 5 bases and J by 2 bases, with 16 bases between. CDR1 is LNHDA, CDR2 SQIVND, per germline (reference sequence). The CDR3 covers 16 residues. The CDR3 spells CASSPKGGAAGNTIYF. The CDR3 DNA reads TGTGCCAGTAGTCCAAAAGGGGGGGCGGCTGGAAACACCATATATTTT.

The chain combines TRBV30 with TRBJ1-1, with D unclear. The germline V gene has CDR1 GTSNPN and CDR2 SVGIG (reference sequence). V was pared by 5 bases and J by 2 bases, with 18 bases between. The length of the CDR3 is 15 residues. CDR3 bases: TGTGCCTGGGCGGCCCGGTCCCTCCCTAACACTGAAGCTTTCTTT. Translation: CAWAARSLPNTEAFF.

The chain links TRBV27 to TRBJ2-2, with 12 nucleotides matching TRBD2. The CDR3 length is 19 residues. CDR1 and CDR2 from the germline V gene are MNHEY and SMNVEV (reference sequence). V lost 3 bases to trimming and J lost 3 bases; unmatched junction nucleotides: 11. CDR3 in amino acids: CASSLKASGRAGDTGELFF. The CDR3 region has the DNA TGTGCCAGCAGTTTGAAGGCTAGCGGGAGGGCCGGGGACACCGGGGAGCTGTTTTTT.

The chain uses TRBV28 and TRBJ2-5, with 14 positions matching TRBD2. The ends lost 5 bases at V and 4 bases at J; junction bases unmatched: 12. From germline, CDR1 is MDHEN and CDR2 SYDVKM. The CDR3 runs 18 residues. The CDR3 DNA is TGTGCCAGCAGTCTCGGATCCGGGACTAGCGGGAGCCGAGAGACCCAGTACTTC. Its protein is CASSLGSGTSGSRETQYF.